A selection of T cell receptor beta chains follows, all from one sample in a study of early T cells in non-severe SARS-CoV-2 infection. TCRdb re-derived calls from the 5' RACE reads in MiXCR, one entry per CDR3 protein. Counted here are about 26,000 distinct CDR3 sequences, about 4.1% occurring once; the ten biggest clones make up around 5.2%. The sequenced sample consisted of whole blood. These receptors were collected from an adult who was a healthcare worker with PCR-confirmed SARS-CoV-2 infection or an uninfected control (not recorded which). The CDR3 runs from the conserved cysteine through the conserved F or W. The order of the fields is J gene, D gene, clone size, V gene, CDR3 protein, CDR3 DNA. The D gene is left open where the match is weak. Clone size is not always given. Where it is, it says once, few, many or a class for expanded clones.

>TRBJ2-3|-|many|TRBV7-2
CASSLAGQLTDTQYF
TGTGCCAGCAGCTTAGCGGGGCAGCTCACAGATACGCAGTATTTT
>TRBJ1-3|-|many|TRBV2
CASRGQPSGNTIYF
TGTGCCAGCAGAGGACAGCCCTCTGGAAACACCATATATTTT
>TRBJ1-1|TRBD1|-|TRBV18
CASSLGQGGVNTEAFF
TGTGCCAGCTCACTTGGACAGGGAGGAGTGAACACTGAAGCTTTCTTT
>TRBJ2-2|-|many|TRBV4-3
CASSGVPTGELFF
TGCGCCAGCAGCGGAGTCCCCACCGGGGAGCTGTTTTTT
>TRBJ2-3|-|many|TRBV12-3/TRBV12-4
CASSSEGHTIEDTQYF
TGTGCCAGCAGTTCCGAAGGACACACGATCGAGGATACGCAGTATTTT
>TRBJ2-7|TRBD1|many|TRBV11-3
CASSPGQATYEQYF
TGTGCCAGCAGCCCCGGACAGGCGACCTACGAGCAGTACTTC
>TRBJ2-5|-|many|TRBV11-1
CASSFRGSQETQYF
TGTGCCAGCAGCTTCCGGGGCTCCCAAGAGACCCAGTACTTC
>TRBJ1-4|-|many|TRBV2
CASTSAVGSTNEKLFF
TGTGCCAGCACCTCCGCTGTAGGTTCAACTAATGAAAAACTGTTTTTT
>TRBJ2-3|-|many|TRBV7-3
CASRRTATDTQYF
TGTGCCAGCAGGCGGACAGCCACAGATACGCAGTATTTT
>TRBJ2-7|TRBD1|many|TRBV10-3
CAIRETGVDYEQYF
TGTGCCATCAGAGAGACAGGGGTAGACTACGAGCAGTACTTC
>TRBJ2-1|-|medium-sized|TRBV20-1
CSAPAPPRYNEQFF
TGCAGTGCCCCCGCACCCCCACGTTACAATGAGCAGTTCTTC
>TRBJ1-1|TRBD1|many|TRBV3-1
CASSQSDRGRSEAFF
TGTGCCAGCAGCCAATCCGACAGGGGAAGGTCTGAAGCTTTCTTT
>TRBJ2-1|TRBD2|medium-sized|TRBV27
CASSFVSGEEFF
TGTGCCAGCAGTTTTGTTAGCGGGGAGGAGTTCTTC
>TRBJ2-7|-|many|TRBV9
CASSVADRYEQYF
TGTGCCAGCAGCGTAGCGGACAGATACGAGCAGTACTTC
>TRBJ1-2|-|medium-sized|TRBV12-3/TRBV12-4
CASKAGAANYGYTF
TGTGCCAGCAAAGCCGGGGCCGCTAACTATGGCTACACCTTC
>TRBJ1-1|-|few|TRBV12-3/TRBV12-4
CASSFEGDTEAFF
TGTGCCAGCAGTTTTGAAGGTGACACTGAAGCTTTCTTT
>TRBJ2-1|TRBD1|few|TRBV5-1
CASSLNRGSDEQFF
TGCGCCAGCAGCTTGAACAGGGGGAGCGATGAGCAGTTCTTC
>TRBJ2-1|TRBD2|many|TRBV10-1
CASSRTSGTVYNEQFF
TGCGCCAGCAGTCGAACTAGCGGGACAGTCTACAATGAGCAGTTCTTC
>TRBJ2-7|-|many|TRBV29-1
CSVEGGTYEQYF
TGCAGCGTTGAAGGCGGCACCTACGAGCAGTACTTC
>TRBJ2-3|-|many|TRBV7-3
CASSLEGIPTDTQYF
TGTGCCAGCAGCTTAGAGGGGATTCCCACAGATACGCAGTATTTT
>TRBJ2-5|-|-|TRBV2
CASSEGVGETQYF
TGTGCCAGCAGTGAAGGGGTCGGAGAGACCCAGTACTTC
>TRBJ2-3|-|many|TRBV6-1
CASSPKGGSSTDTQYF
TGTGCCAGCAGCCCCAAGGGGGGCTCTAGCACAGATACGCAGTATTTT
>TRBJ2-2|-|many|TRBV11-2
CASSHPTGDTGELFF
TGTGCCAGCAGCCATCCCACCGGGGACACCGGGGAGCTGTTTTTT
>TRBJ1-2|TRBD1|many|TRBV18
CASSRTGERNGYTF
TGTGCCAGCTCGAGGACAGGGGAGAGGAATGGCTACACCTTC
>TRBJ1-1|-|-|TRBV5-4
CASSAIVGGYTEAFF
TGTGCCAGCAGCGCCATCGTCGGGGGCTACACTGAAGCTTTCTTT
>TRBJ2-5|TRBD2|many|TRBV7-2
CASTPSLAGGKTQYF
TGTGCCAGCACCCCTAGCCTAGCGGGGGGAAAGACCCAGTACTTC